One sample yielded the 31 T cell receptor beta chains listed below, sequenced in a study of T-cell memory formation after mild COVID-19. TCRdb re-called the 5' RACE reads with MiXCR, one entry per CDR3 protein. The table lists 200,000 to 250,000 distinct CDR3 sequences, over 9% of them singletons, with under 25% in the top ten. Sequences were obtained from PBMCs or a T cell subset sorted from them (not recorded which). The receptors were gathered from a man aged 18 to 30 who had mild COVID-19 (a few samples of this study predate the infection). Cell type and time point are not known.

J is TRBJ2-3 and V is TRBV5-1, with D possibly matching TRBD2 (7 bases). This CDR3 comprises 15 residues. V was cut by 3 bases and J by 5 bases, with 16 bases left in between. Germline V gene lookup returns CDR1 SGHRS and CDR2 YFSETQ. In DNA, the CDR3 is TGCGCCAGCAGCTCGGCGGGGGCCCAAGGAGATACGCAGTATTTT. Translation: CASSSAGAQGDTQYF.

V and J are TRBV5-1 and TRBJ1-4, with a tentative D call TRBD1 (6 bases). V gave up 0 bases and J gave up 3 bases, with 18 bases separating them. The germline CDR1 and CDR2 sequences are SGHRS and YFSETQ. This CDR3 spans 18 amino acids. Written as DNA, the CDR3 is TGCGCCAGCAGCTTGGTGGGACACCCCCTCGGGGCTAATGAAAAACTGTTTTTT. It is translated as CASSLVGHPLGANEKLFF.

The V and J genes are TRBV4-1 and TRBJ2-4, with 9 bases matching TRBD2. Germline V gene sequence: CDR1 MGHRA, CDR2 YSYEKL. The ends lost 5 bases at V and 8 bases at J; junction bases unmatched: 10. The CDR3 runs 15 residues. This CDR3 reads CASSAPAGGGDIQYF. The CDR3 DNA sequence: TGCGCCAGCAGCGCCCCCGCGGGGGGGGGTGACATTCAGTACTTC.

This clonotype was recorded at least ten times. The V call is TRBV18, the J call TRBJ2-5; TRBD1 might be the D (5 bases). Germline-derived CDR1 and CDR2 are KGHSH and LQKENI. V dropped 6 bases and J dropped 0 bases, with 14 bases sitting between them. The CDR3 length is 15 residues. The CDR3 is CASSPPPGYQETQYF. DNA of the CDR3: TGTGCCAGCTCCCCGCCTCCAGGGTACCAAGAGACCCAGTACTTC.

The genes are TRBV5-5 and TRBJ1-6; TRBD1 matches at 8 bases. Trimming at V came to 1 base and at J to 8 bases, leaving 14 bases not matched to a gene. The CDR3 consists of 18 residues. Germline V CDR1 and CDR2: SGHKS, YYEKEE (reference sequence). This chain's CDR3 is CASSLRDRRYGRYSPLHF. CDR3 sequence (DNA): TGTGCCAGCAGCTTGAGGGACAGGCGTTATGGGAGATATTCACCCCTCCACTTT.

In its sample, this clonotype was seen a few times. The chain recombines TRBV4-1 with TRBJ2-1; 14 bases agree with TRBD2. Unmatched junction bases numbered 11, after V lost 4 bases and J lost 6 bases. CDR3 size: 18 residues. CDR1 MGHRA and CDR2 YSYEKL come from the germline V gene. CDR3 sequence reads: CASSRHGLAGGLRNEQFF. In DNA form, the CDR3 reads TGCGCCAGCAGCCGGCATGGACTAGCGGGGGGCTTACGCAATGAGCAGTTCTTC.

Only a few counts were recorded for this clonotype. The CDR3 nucleotides are TGTGCCAGCAGCTGGTCAGATAGCACAGATACGCAGTATTTT. It specifies CASSWSDSTDTQYF. The V and J genes are TRBV7-2 and TRBJ2-3; D is unclear. The V and J ends lost 4 bases and 0 bases respectively, with 8 bases between them. This CDR3 comprises 14 residues. The germline gives CDR1 SGHTA, CDR2 FQGNSA. The variable domain in full, with the rest retrieved from reference TRBV7-2 and TRBJ2-3, is GAGVSQSPSNKVTEKGKDVELRCDPISGHTALYWYRQSLGQGLEFLIYFQGNSAPDKSGLPSDRFSAERTGGSVSTLTIQRTQQEDSAVYLCASSWSDSTDTQYFGPGTRLTVL.

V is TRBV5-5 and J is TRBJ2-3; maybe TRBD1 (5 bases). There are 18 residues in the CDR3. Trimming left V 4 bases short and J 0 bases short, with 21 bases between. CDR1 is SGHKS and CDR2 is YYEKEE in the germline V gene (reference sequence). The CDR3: CASSRPQETATSTDTQYF. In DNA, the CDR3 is TGTGCCAGCAGCCGACCCCAGGAGACAGCGACAAGCACAGATACGCAGTATTTT.

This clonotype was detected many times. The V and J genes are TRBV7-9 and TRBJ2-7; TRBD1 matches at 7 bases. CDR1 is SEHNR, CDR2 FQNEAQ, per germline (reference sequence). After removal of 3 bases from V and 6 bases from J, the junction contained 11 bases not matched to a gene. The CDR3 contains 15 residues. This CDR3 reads CASSFQEGARSEQYF. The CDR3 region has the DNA TGTGCCAGCAGCTTCCAAGAGGGGGCCCGGTCCGAGCAGTACTTC.

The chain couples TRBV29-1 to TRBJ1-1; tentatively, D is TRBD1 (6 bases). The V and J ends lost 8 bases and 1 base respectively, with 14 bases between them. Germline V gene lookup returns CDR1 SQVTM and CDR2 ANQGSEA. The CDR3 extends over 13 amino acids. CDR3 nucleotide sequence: TGCAGCTGGGCGCGGGGGGCGAACACTGAAGCTTTCTTT. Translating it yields CSWARGANTEAFF.

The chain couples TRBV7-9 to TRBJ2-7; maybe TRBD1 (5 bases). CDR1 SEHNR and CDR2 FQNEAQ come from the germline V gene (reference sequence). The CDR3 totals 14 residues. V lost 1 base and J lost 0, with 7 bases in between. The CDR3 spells CASSLGGHSYEQYV. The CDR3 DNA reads TGTGCCAGCAGCTTAGGAGGACACTCCTACGAGCAGTACGTC.

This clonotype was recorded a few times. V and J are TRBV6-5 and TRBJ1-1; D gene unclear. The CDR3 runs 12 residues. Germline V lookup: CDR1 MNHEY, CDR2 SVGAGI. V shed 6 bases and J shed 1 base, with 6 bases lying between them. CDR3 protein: CASRHPNTEAFF. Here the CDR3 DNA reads TGTGCCAGCAGACACCCGAACACTGAAGCTTTCTTT.

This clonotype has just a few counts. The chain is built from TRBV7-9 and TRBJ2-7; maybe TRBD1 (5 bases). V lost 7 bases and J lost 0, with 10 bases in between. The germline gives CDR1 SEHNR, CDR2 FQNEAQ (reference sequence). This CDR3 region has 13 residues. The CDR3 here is CASTDRTSYEQYF. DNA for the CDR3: TGTGCCAGCACCGACAGAACCTCCTACGAGCAGTACTTC.

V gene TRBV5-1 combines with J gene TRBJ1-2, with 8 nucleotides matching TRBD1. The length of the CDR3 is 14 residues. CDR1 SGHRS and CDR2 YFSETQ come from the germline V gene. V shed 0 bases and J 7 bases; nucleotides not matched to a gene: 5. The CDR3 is CASSLDTGGTGYTF. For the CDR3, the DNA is TGCGCCAGCAGCTTGGATACAGGGGGGACTGGCTACACCTTC.

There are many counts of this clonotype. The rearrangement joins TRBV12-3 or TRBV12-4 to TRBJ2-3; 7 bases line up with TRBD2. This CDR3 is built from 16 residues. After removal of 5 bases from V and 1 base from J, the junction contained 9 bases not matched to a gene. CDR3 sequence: CASSPGLADGTDTQYF. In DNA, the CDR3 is TGTGCCAGCAGTCCGGGGCTAGCGGACGGCACAGATACGCAGTATTTT.

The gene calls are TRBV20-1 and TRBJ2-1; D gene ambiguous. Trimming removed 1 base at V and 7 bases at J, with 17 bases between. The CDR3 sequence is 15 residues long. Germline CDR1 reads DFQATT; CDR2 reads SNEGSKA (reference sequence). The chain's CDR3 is CSARVELGAMNEQFF. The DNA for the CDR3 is TGCAGTGCTAGAGTGGAACTGGGTGCTATGAATGAGCAGTTCTTC.

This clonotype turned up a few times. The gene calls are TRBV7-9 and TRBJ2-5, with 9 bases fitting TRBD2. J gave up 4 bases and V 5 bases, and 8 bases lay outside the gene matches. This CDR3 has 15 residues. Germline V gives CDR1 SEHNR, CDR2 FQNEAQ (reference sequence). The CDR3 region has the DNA TGTGCCAGCAGCGCGGGGCTGCGGGGGGGAGAGACCCAGTACTTC. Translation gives CASSAGLRGGETQYF.

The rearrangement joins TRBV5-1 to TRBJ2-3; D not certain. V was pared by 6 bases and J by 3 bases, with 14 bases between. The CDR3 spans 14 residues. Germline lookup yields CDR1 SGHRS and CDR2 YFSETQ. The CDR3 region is CASTSLGITDTQYF. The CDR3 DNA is TGCGCCAGCACCTCGCTAGGAATAACAGATACGCAGTATTTT.

The CDR3 nucleotides read TGCGCCAGCAGCTTGGACATGGGGATCACCGGGGAGCTGTTTTTT. Its translation is CASSLDMGITGELFF. V and J are TRBV5-1 and TRBJ2-2; D ambiguous. CDR1 is SGHRS, CDR2 YFSETQ, per germline. The CDR3 has 15 residues. Deletions cut 0 bases from V and 4 bases from J, with 10 bases between.

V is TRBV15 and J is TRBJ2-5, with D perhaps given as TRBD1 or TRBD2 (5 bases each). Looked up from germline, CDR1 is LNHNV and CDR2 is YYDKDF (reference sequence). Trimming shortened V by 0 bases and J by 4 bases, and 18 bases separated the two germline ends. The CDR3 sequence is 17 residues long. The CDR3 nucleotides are TGTGCCACCAGCAGAGATCTCCGGGACCCGAGAGGAGAGACCCAGTACTTC. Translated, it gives CATSRDLRDPRGETQYF. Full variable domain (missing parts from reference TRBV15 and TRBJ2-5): DAMVIQNPRYQVTQFGKPVTLSCSQTLNHNVMYWYQQKSSQAPKLLFHYYDKDFNNEADTPDNFQSRRPNTSFCFLDIRSPGLGDTAMYLCATSRDLRDPRGETQYFGPGTRLLVL.

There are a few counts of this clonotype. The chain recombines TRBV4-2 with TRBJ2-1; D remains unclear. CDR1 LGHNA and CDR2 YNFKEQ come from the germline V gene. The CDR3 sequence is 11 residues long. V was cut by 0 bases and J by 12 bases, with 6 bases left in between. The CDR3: CASSQDWAQFF. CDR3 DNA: TGTGCCAGCAGCCAAGATTGGGCGCAGTTCTTC.

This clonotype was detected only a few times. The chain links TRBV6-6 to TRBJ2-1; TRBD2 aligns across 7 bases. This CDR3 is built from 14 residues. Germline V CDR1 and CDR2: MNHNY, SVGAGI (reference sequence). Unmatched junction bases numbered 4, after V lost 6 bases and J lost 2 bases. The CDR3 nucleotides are TGTGCCAGCAGACTAAGCGGGGCCTACAATGAGCAGTTCTTC. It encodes CASRLSGAYNEQFF.

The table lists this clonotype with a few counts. The CDR3 sequence is CASSLYGSGVTQYF. CDR3 DNA: TGTGCCAGCAGCTTATACGGCTCGGGAGTGACCCAGTACTTC. V usage is TRBV7-3 and J usage is TRBJ2-5; D is perhaps TRBD2 (6 bases). Germline V gene data show CDR1 as SGHTA and CDR2 as FQGTGA. Trimming stripped 2 bases from V and 7 bases from J, with 14 bases between. CDR3 length: 14 amino acids.

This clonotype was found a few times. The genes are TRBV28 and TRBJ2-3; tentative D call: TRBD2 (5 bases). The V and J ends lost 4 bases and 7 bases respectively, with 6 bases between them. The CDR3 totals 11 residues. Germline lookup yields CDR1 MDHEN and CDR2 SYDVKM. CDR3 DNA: TGTGCCAGCAGTTGGGAGTATACGCAGTATTTT. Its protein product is CASSWEYTQYF.

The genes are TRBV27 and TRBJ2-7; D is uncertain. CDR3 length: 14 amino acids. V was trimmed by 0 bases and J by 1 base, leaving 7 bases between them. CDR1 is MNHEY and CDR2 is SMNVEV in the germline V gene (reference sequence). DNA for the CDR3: TGTGCCAGCAGTTTATCCAGTGTTTCCTACGAGCAGTACTTC. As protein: CASSLSSVSYEQYF.

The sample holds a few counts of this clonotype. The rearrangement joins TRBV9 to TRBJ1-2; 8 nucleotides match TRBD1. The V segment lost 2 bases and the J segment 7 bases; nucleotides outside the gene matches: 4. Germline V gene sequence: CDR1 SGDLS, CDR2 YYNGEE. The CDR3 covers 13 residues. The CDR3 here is CASSVTGGVGYTF. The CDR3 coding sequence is TGTGCCAGCAGCGTCACAGGGGGAGTTGGCTACACCTTC.

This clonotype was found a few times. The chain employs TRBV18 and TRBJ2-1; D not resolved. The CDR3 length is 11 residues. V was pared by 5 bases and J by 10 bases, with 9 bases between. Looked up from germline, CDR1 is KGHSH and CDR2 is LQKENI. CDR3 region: CASSERGEQFF. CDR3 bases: TGTGCCAGCTCAGAACGTGGAGAGCAGTTCTTC.

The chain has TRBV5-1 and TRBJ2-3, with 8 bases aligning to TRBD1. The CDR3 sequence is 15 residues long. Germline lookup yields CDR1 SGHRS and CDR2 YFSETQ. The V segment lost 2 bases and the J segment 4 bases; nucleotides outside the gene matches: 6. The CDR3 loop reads CASSFPGQGADTQYF. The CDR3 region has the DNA TGCGCCAGCAGCTTCCCAGGACAGGGAGCAGATACGCAGTATTTT.

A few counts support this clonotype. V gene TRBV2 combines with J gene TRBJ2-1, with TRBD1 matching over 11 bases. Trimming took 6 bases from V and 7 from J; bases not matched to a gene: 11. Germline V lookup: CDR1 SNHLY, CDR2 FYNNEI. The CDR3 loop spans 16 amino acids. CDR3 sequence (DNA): TGTGCCAGCAGCGCGGATACCGGGACAGGGGGTAATGAGCAGTTCTTC. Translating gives CASSADTGTGGNEQFF.

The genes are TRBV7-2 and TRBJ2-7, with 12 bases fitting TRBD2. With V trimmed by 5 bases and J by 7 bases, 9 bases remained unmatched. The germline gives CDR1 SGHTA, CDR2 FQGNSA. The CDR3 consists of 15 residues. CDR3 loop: CASSVRLAGGPEQYF. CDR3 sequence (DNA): TGTGCCAGCAGCGTTCGGCTAGCGGGGGGGCCGGAGCAGTACTTC.

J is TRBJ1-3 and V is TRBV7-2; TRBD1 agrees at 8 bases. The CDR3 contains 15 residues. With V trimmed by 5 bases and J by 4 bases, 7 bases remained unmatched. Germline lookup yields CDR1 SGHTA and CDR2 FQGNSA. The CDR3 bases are TGTGCCAGCAGCCTAGACAGGGGAACGGGAAACACCATATATTTT. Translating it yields CASSLDRGTGNTIYF.